This TCR beta chain was sequenced for a study of CD8 T cells in ankylosing spondylitis. Study-level points and caveats: There was reportedly significant enrichment of clones that were disease-linked in matched ankylosing spondylitis synovial fluid. A motif of eight highly homologous TCR beta variants was seen as apparently characteristic of ankylosing spondylitis blood.

For this clonotype: Its antigen is not identified. Its ends do not fully match the called genes, so a read error is possible.

Germline V CDR1 and CDR2: LGHDT, YNNKEL (reference sequence). The CDR3 has 15 residues. TCRdb re-derived calls from the 5' RACE reads in MiXCR, one entry per CDR3 protein. The data contain some 150,000 distinct CDR3 sequences, about an eighth of them singletons. This TCR came from a female donor with ankylosing spondylitis or in good health (not recorded which). The V gene is TRBV3-1, the J gene TRBJ1-2, with a weak D call TRBD1 (6 bases). The specimen sequenced was blood, either unsorted or a sorted T cell fraction (not recorded which). CDR3: CASSQSTSDSYGYTF. The CDR3 DNA follows: TGCGCCAGCAGCCAAAGTACGTCGGACAGCTATGGCTACACCTTC.